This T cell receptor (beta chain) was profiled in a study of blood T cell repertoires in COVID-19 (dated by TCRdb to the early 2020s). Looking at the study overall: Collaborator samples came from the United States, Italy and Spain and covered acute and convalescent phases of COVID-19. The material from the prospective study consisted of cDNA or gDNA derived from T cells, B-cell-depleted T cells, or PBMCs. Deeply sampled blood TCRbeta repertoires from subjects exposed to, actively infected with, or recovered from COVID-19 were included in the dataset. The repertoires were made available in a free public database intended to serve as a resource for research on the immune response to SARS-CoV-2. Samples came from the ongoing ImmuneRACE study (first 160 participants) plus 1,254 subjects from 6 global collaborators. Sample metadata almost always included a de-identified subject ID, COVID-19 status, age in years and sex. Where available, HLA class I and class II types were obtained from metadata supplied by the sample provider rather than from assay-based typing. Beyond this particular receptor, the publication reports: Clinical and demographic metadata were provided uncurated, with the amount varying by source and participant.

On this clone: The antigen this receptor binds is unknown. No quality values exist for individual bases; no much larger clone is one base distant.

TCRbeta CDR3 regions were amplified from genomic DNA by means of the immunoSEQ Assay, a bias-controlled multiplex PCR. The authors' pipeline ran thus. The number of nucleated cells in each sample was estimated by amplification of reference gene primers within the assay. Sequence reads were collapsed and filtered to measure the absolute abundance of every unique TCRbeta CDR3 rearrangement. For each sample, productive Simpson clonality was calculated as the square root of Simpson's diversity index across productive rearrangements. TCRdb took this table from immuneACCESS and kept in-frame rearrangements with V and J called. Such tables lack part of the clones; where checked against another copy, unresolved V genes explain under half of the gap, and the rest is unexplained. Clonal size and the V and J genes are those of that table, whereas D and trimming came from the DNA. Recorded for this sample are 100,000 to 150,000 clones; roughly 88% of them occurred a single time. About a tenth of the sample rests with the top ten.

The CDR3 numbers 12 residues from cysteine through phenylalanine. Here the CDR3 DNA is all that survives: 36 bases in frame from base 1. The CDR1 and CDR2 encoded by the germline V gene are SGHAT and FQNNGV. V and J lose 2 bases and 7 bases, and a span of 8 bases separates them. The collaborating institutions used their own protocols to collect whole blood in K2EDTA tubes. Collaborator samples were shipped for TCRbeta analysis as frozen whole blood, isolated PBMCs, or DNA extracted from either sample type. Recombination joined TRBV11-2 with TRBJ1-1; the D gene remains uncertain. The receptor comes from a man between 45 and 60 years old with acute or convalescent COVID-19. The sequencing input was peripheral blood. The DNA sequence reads TGTGCCAGCAGCTTACGTGGAGGTGAAGCTTTCTTT. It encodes CASSLRGGEAFF.